This TCR beta chain was identified during a study of beta chain bispecific antibodies for T cell cancers. For the study at large: Surface TRBV12 (TRBV12-3) was on Jurkat, TRBV5-5 on HPB-ALL. Whole-study findings and limits: Anti-TRBV12 exposure, compared with anti-CD19, reduced the TRBV12-3 proportion of TRBV signal by around 99%. In these mixed samples, most targeted TRBV reads derived from the leukemia cell line.

This clonotype was recorded many times. What it binds is unknown. The V gene end was trimmed by 4 bases and the J gene end by 2 bases; junction bases not matched to a gene: 8. The CDR3 runs 15 residues. Germline CDR1 MNHNS, CDR2 SASEGT. Expansion lasted 3 days, with either anti-CD3 antibody OKT3 or CD3/CD28 beads. Libraries carried unique molecular identifiers used for clonotype counts. Via MiXCR, TCRdb re-called the 5' RACE reads, giving one row per CDR3 protein. The table includes about 9,600 distinct CDR3 sequences, 2% to 2.5% detected once. This specimen consisted of T cells from a healthy donor cultured with Jurkat leukemia cells, obtained from a culture containing an anti-CD19 bispecific antibody. The source of this sequence is a human donor in good health. Some clones in this sample may be carry-over from other donors' samples. The rearrangement uses TRBV6-1 and TRBJ2-7, with TRBD1 matching 7 bases. The CDR3 loop is CASSAQAQGTYEQYF. In nucleotides, the CDR3 is TGTGCCAGCAGTGCCCAGGCACAGGGGACCTACGAGCAGTACTTC.